Each of the 29 T cell receptor beta chains below was sequenced from the same sample in a study of cytomegalovirus exposure and HLA in healthy donors. The PCR had 60 Vbeta and 13 Jbeta primers. The protocol was immunoSEQ multiplex PCR, while the TCRdb copy is restricted to in-frame clones and leaves out a portion. The repertoire includes about 80,000 clones, 62% of them detected once, and 4% to 4.5% sits in the top ten. The specimen sequenced was PBMCs. The receptors come from a male donor in good health and CMV-seropositive.

The chain joins TRBV30 to TRBJ1-5; 8 positions agree with TRBD1. V shed 3 bases, J shed 0 bases, and the junction held 7 bases outside the gene matches. The CDR3 is 16 amino acids. Germline V gene sequence: CDR1 GTSNPN, CDR2 SVGIG (reference sequence). In DNA, the CDR3 is TGTGCCTGGAGGGACGGGACAGGTTATAGCAATCAGCCCCAGCATTTT. This translates into CAWRDGTGYSNQPQHF.

This clone came up a few times. V usage is TRBV7-6 and J usage is TRBJ1-1; D gene ambiguous. The CDR3 has 14 amino acids. V lost 3 bases to trimming and J lost 5 bases, with 13 bases between them. Per germline, CDR1 SGHVS and CDR2 FNYEAQ. The CDR3 spells CASSLATGSTEAFF. The CDR3 DNA reads as TGTGCCAGCAGCTTGGCCACCGGGTCTACTGAAGCTTTCTTT.

V usage is TRBV27 and J usage is TRBJ2-2, with D tentatively TRBD1 (5 bases). The CDR3 is made up of 15 amino acids. Germline V gene data show CDR1 as MNHEY and CDR2 as SMNVEV (reference sequence). V was shortened by 6 bases and J by 1 base, with 12 bases between the two germline ends. DNA for the CDR3: TGTGCCAGCAGCTACAGGCGAAGGAACACCGGGGAGCTGTTTTTT. Its protein is CASSYRRRNTGELFF.

The chain joins TRBV7-8 to TRBJ2-7; perhaps TRBD1 as D (5 bases). The CDR3 contains 12 residues. Germline V CDR1 and CDR2: SGHVS, FQNEAQ. Trimming cost V 5 bases and J 5 bases, with 10 bases left between them. The DNA for the CDR3 is TGTGCCAGCAGCATACTACAGGACGAGCAGTACTTC. Protein: CASSILQDEQYF.

This clone was seen just once. CDR3 DNA sequence: TGTGCCAGCAGCTTAACGGACAGGGGGGAAGCTTTCTTT. Protein: CASSLTDRGEAFF. The chain links TRBV7-6 to TRBJ1-1, with 10 bases that match TRBD1. The CDR3 runs to 13 residues. Germline V gene lookup returns CDR1 SGHVS and CDR2 FNYEAQ. V shed 2 bases and J 8 bases; nucleotides not matched to a gene: 2.

Here the CDR3 reads CASSYSSGSNYGYTF. DNA of the CDR3: TGTGCCAGCAGTTACTCGTCAGGGTCTAACTATGGCTACACCTTC. The chain combines TRBV6-6 with TRBJ1-2; a possible D gene is TRBD1 (5 bases). Germline V CDR1 and CDR2: MNHNY, SVGAGI (reference sequence). V lost 0 bases, J lost 0 bases, and 8 bases lay in between. The length of the CDR3 is 15 residues.

V gene TRBV5-3 combines with J gene TRBJ2-4; D is ambiguous. TRBV5-3 belongs to the ORF category, with a function that is uncertain. The V end was cut by 4 bases, the J end by 0 bases, with 8 bases between. This CDR3 is 14 amino acids long. CDR3 in DNA: TGTGCCAGAAGCCCCTCGTTAGCCAAAAACATTCAGTACTTC. Translating gives CARSPSLAKNIQYF.

This sequence joins TRBV5-1 and TRBJ2-3; 7 bases match TRBD1. Germline values: CDR1 SGHRS, CDR2 YFSETQ. The CDR3 is made up of 16 amino acids. Trimming at V came to 5 bases and at J to 4 bases, leaving 13 bases not matched to a gene. Here the CDR3 reads CASRQDDREGADTQYF. Here the CDR3 DNA reads TGCGCCAGCAGGCAAGACGACAGGGAAGGTGCAGATACGCAGTATTTT.

This clone was observed a handful of times. V usage is TRBV5-6 and J usage is TRBJ1-4, with TRBD1 identical over 8 bases. The CDR3 runs to 14 residues. Losses at the gene ends were 0 bases for V and 8 bases for J; bases not matched to a gene: 3. The V gene's germline CDR1 is SGHDT and CDR2 YYEEEE. The CDR3, as DNA: TGTGCCAGCAGCTTGGACAGGGGGGGCGAAAAACTGTTTTTT. Translation gives CASSLDRGGEKLFF. The full variable domain, in which reference TRBV5-6 and TRBJ1-4 provide the parts outside the CDR3, is DAGVTQSPTHLIKTRGQQVTLRCSPKSGHDTVSWYQQALGQGPQFIFQYYEEEERQRGNFPDRFSGHQFPNYSSELNVNALLLGDSALYLCASSLDRGGEKLFFGSGTQLSVL.

As for this clone: One end of the junction varies from germline; a read error may be responsible. The rearrangement joins TRBV7-9 to TRBJ1-6; possibly TRBD1 for D (5 bases). Germline V gene sequence: CDR1 SEHNR, CDR2 FQNEAQ (reference sequence). The CDR3 runs 19 residues. CDR3 DNA: TGTTCCAGCAGCTTTGGTCCGGACATTTTTAGGGGCATAGATTCACCCCTCCACTTT. Residues: CSSSFGPDIFRGIDSPLHF.

This clone occurred a few times. This chain links TRBV6-5 with TRBJ1-2; weak D call: TRBD1 (5 bases). V lost 6 bases and J 7 bases, leaving 9 bases between the germline ends. Germline lookup yields CDR1 MNHEY and CDR2 SVGAGI. The CDR3 spans 11 residues. The CDR3: CASRGRRGYTF. In DNA form, the CDR3 reads TGTGCCAGCAGGGGGCGACGTGGCTACACCTTC.

This chain uses TRBV27 with TRBJ1-2, with D possibly matching TRBD1 (6 bases). Looked up from germline, CDR1 is MNHEY and CDR2 is SMNVEV (reference sequence). Trimming cost V 0 bases and J 5 bases, with 10 bases left between them. The CDR3 runs 14 residues. The CDR3 reads CASSLSGGRYGYTF. Written as DNA, the CDR3 is TGTGCCAGCAGTTTATCTGGGGGCAGGTATGGCTACACCTTC.

The chain couples TRBV5-1 to TRBJ1-2; no firm D call. The V end lost 0 bases, the J end lost 6 bases, and 12 bases lay between the germline ends. The CDR3 has 14 amino acids. CDR1 is SGHRS, CDR2 YFSETQ, per germline. Here the CDR3 reads CASSLGQSEDGYTF. The CDR3 DNA reads as TGCGCCAGCAGCTTGGGTCAGTCTGAGGATGGCTACACCTTC. The variable domain in full, completed from reference TRBV5-1 and TRBJ1-2, reads KAGVTQTPRYLIKTRGQQVTLSCSPISGHRSVSWYQQTPGQGLQFLFEYFSETQRNKGNFPGRFSGRQFSNSRSEMNVSTLELGDSALYLCASSLGQSEDGYTFGSGTRLTVV.

The genes are TRBV10-3 and TRBJ2-7, with TRBD2 identical over 7 bases. V was pared by 3 bases and J by 2 bases, with 10 bases of the junction left unmatched. The CDR3 contains 16 residues. The V gene's germline CDR1 is ENHRY and CDR2 SYGVKD. CDR3 sequence: CAISDLGGGRTYEQYF. Here the CDR3 DNA reads TGTGCCATCAGTGATCTAGGCGGGGGACGAACCTACGAGCAGTACTTC.

V is TRBV5-1 and J is TRBJ2-5, with D possibly TRBD2 on 5 matching bases. Trimming stripped 0 bases from V and 4 bases from J, with 10 bases between. Germline CDR1 is SGHRS and CDR2 is YFSETQ. The CDR3 extends over 14 amino acids. In nucleotides, the CDR3 is TGCGCCAGCAGCTTGGTCTTGGCGGGAGAGACCCAGTACTTC. Translation gives CASSLVLAGETQYF.

V gene TRBV9 combines with J gene TRBJ1-6; D remains unclear. The CDR3 runs 11 residues. Germline CDR1 SGDLS, CDR2 YYNGEE. Trimming shortened V by 7 bases and J by 4 bases, and 3 bases separated the two germline ends. Written as DNA, the CDR3 is TGTGCCAGCCCGTATAATTCACCCCTCCACTTT. Translation: CASPYNSPLHF.

The V gene is TRBV2, the J gene TRBJ1-5; no clear D gene. The CDR3 sequence is 12 residues long. V dropped 7 bases and J dropped 4 bases, with 8 bases sitting between them. Looked up from germline, CDR1 is SNHLY and CDR2 is FYNNEI. CDR3 sequence: CASKVLNQPQHF. For the CDR3, the DNA is TGTGCCAGCAAAGTTCTAAATCAGCCCCAGCATTTT.

J is TRBJ1-6 and V is TRBV6-5; TRBD1 is a possible D gene (5 bases). The germline V and J ends were trimmed by 6 bases and 14 bases, with 14 bases remaining between them. This CDR3 has 12 residues. CDR1 MNHEY and CDR2 SVGAGI come from the germline V gene. The CDR3 loop reads CASSFDSLALHF. The CDR3 DNA reads TGTGCCAGCAGCTTTGACAGCCTCGCCCTCCACTTT.

This clone was recorded once. The V gene is TRBV9, the J gene TRBJ2-2; 7 bases fit TRBD2. The CDR3 consists of 16 residues. Germline CDR1 is SGDLS and CDR2 is YYNGEE. J gave up 2 bases and V 0 bases, and 4 bases lay outside the gene matches. CDR3 coding DNA: TGTGCCAGCAGCGTAGGGTCTAGCGGAAACACCGGGGAGCTGTTTTTT. This gives the protein CASSVGSSGNTGELFF.

The chain recombines TRBV4-2 with TRBJ1-5, with D uncertain. Germline CDR1 LGHNA, CDR2 YNFKEQ. The CDR3 is 14 residues long. V lost 0 bases and J lost 8, with 11 bases in between. DNA of the CDR3: TGTGCCAGCAGCCAAGATGGATCGGGGAAGCCCCAGCATTTT. Its protein product is CASSQDGSGKPQHF.

The chain couples TRBV15 to TRBJ1-2, with TRBD1 matching 8 bases. V gave up 0 bases and J gave up 4 bases; unmatched junction bases: 4. The germline V gene encodes CDR1 LNHNV and CDR2 YYDKDF (reference sequence). The CDR3 contains 15 residues. CDR3 coding DNA: TGTGCCACCAGCAGAGACAGGGGGCTAGGCTATGGCTACACCTTC. Protein: CATSRDRGLGYGYTF.

The chain has TRBV4-3 and TRBJ1-5; tentative D call: TRBD1 (5 bases). The CDR3 contains 15 residues. The germline V gene encodes CDR1 LGHNA and CDR2 YSLEER. V was trimmed by 0 bases and J by 7 bases, leaving 13 bases between them. The CDR3 coding sequence is TGCGCCAGCAGCCAAGATCCGGGGGGTGGGCAGCCCCAGCATTTT. Translation: CASSQDPGGGQPQHF.

This clone was recorded a few times. This chain links TRBV7-9 with TRBJ1-4, with 9 bases lining up with TRBD1. CDR1 SEHNR and CDR2 FQNEAQ come from the germline V gene (reference sequence). The CDR3 extends over 17 amino acids. The trim removed 1 base at V and 7 bases at J, leaving 10 bases unmatched. The CDR3 region is CASSLEGQGRIGEKLFF. The CDR3 nucleotides read TGTGCCAGCAGCTTAGAAGGACAGGGGCGTATCGGTGAAAAACTGTTTTTT.

The chain recombines TRBV28 with TRBJ1-2, with a tentative D call TRBD1 (6 bases). V was trimmed by 5 bases and J by 3 bases, leaving 13 bases between them. Germline CDR1 is MDHEN and CDR2 is SYDVKM. This CDR3 region has 14 residues. CDR3 sequence: CASSIRTGHYGYTF. DNA for the CDR3: TGTGCCAGCAGTATCCGAACAGGGCACTATGGCTACACCTTC.

This clone was seen a few times. The chain links TRBV30 to TRBJ2-1, with 10 bases aligning to TRBD1. V shed 0 bases and J 7 bases; nucleotides not matched to a gene: 3. The germline V gene has CDR1 GTSNPN and CDR2 SVGIG (reference sequence). The length of the CDR3 is 14 residues. The CDR3, as DNA: TGTGCCTGGAGTGTAACGGGACAGGGGAATGAGCAGTTCTTC. This gives the protein CAWSVTGQGNEQFF. Full variable domain (outside the CDR3, taken from reference TRBV30 and TRBJ2-1): SQTIHQWPATLVQPVGSPLSLECTVEGTSNPNLYWYRQAAGRGLQLLFYSVGIGQISSEVPQNLSASRPQDRQFILSSKKLLLSDSGFYLCAWSVTGQGNEQFFGPGTRLTVL.

The V call is TRBV2, the J call TRBJ1-6, with unresolved D. The V end lost 4 bases, the J end lost 10 bases, and 14 bases lay between the germline ends. The CDR3 spans 14 residues. Germline V gene sequence: CDR1 SNHLY, CDR2 FYNNEI. Here the CDR3 DNA reads TGTGCCAGCAGTGCGAGTGAGGCTCCCTCACCCCTCCACTTT. This codes for CASSASEAPSPLHF.

A few counts support this clone. The V call is TRBV21-1, the J call TRBJ1-6; TRBD1 reflects the table's D call only, with no check against the DNA. TRBV21-1 represents a pseudogene. This CDR3 contains 13 residues. The CDR3 loop reads CASSHRKDSPLHF. The CDR3 coding sequence is TGTGCCAGCAGCCACAGAAAGGATTCACCCCTCCACTTT.

The chain carries TRBV6-1 and TRBJ1-1; TRBD1 matches 8 bases. Trimming removed 7 bases from V and 1 base from J; junction bases left unmatched: 5. This CDR3 spans 14 amino acids. Germline V CDR1 and CDR2: MNHNS, SASEGT. The CDR3 sequence: CASTKTGANTEAFF. For the CDR3, the DNA is TGTGCCAGCACCAAGACAGGGGCGAACACTGAAGCTTTCTTT.

CDR3 sequence (DNA): TGTGCCAGCAGCTTAGGGCCTAGCGGGGGATGGGAAGATACGCAGTATTTT. Its translation is CASSLGPSGGWEDTQYF. The rearrangement uses TRBV7-2 and TRBJ2-3; 10 bases are a match to TRBD2. Germline V gives CDR1 SGHTA, CDR2 FQGNSA. Losses at the gene ends were 1 base for V and 5 bases for J; bases not matched to a gene: 9. This CDR3 comprises 17 residues. Together with reference TRBV7-2 and TRBJ2-3, the CDR3 gives the full variable domain: GAGVSQSPSNKVTEKGKDVELRCDPISGHTALYWYRQSLGQGLEFLIYFQGNSAPDKSGLPSDRFSAERTGGSVSTLTIQRTQQEDSAVYLCASSLGPSGGWEDTQYFGPGTRLTVL.